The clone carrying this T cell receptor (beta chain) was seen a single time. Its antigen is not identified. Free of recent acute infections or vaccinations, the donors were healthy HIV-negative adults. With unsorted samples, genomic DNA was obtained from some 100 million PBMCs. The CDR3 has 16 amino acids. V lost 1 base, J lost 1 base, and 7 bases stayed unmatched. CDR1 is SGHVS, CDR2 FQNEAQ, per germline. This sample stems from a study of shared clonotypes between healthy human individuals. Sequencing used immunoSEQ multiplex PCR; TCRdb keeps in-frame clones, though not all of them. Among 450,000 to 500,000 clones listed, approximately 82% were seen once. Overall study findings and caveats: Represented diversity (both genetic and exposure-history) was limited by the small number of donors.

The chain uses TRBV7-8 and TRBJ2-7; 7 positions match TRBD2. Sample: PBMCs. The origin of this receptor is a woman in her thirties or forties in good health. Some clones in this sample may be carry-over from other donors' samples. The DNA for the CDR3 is TGTGCCAGCAGCTTAGAGCGGCGGGAGAATTCCTACGAGCAGTACTTC. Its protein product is CASSLERRENSYEQYF.